The next 24 T cell receptor beta chains were all read from a single sample in a study of cytotoxic CD8 clonotypes in ibrutinib-treated CLL. The method was immunoSEQ multiplex PCR; TCRdb's version includes in-frame clones alone and lacks a portion of them. Altogether 300,000 to 350,000 clones are present, approximately 80% being singletons, with the ten largest covering 6.5% to 8%. This specimen consisted of PBMCs, obtained before ibrutinib treatment. The source is a human donor with chronic lymphocytic leukemia.

This sequence joins TRBV19 and TRBJ2-2; TRBD2 matches 11 bases. Germline V gives CDR1 LNHDA, CDR2 SQIVND (reference sequence). The CDR3 consists of 16 residues. V trimming: 3 bases; J trimming: 5 bases; junction bases outside the gene matches: 5. In DNA, the CDR3 is TGTGCCAGTAGTATTACTAGCGGGAGTAAAACCGGGGAGCTGTTTTTT. Residues: CASSITSGSKTGELFF. The full variable domain, its missing parts supplied by reference TRBV19 and TRBJ2-2, is DGGITQSPKYLFRKEGQNVTLSCEQNLNHDAMYWYRQDPGQGLRLIYYSQIVNDFQKGDIAEGYSVSREKKESFPLTVTSAQKNPTAFYLCASSITSGSKTGELFFGEGSRLTVL.

The chain carries TRBV6-1 and TRBJ1-5; 7 nucleotides line up with TRBD1. The V and J ends lost 7 bases and 6 bases, in that order; junction bases with no gene match: 6. In germline, CDR1 is MNHNS, CDR2 SASEGT. This CDR3 has 13 residues. CDR3 nucleotides: TGTGCCAGCATGGGATCAGGGGGTCAGCCCCAGCATTTT. Protein product: CASMGSGGQPQHF.

The V call is TRBV14, the J call TRBJ2-1; 12 nucleotides line up with TRBD2. The CDR3 runs to 18 residues. With 3 bases clipped from V and 7 bases from J, the junction kept 13 bases outside the gene matches. Germline CDR1 SGHDN, CDR2 FVKESK. CDR3: CASSHISRASGRANEQFF. The CDR3 nucleotides read TGTGCCAGCAGCCACATAAGTAGGGCTAGCGGGAGGGCGAATGAGCAGTTCTTC.

This sequence joins TRBV19 and TRBJ2-6; perhaps TRBD2 as D (5 bases). The CDR3 runs to 15 residues. Germline V gives CDR1 LNHDA, CDR2 SQIVND (reference sequence). With 3 bases removed from V and 4 bases from J, the gap between germline ends came to 10 bases. The CDR3 sequence: CASSMTGVGANVLTF. CDR3 nucleotide sequence: TGTGCCAGTAGTATGACCGGGGTCGGGGCCAACGTCCTGACTTTC.

About this clone itself: The sample contains more than one DNA sequence encoding this CDR3. This chain connects TRBV27 to TRBJ2-7; unclear D gene. CDR3 length: 12 amino acids. Looked up from germline, CDR1 is MNHEY and CDR2 is SMNVEV (reference sequence). V lost 4 bases and J lost 0, with 4 bases in between. CDR3 sequence reads: CASSSSSYEQYF. As DNA, the CDR3 is TGTGCCAGCAGTTCAAGCTCCTACGAGCAGTACTTC.

This clone was recorded a few times. The rearrangement uses TRBV27 and TRBJ1-5; 7 nucleotides match TRBD1. This CDR3 spans 13 amino acids. The trim removed 5 bases at V and 9 bases at J, leaving 7 bases unmatched. CDR1 is MNHEY, CDR2 SMNVEV, per germline (reference sequence). The CDR3: CASSMTGSGPQHF. In DNA, the CDR3 is TGTGCCAGCAGTATGACAGGGTCTGGGCCCCAGCATTTT.

The chain recombines TRBV7-3 with TRBJ2-1, with TRBD2 matching 8 bases. Germline V gene data show CDR1 as SGHTA and CDR2 as FQGTGA. The CDR3 runs to 13 residues. V shed 5 bases and J 9 bases; nucleotides not matched to a gene: 6. The CDR3 loop reads CASSPGGRTEQFF. CDR3 DNA: TGTGCCAGCAGCCCGGGAGGGCGGACTGAGCAGTTCTTC.

The rearrangement links TRBV29-1 to TRBJ2-2; 7 bases match TRBD2. Germline loops: CDR1 SQVTM, CDR2 ANQGSEA. The ends lost 4 bases at V and 0 bases at J; junction bases unmatched: 5. The CDR3 extends over 15 amino acids. The CDR3 bases are TGCAGCGTTGGTCCGGGGAGGGCGAACACCGGGGAGCTGTTTTTT. As protein: CSVGPGRANTGELFF.

J is TRBJ2-6 and V is TRBV5-1; D is unresolved. The germline V gene has CDR1 SGHRS and CDR2 YFSETQ. The CDR3 consists of 15 residues. V lost 4 bases and J 0 bases, leaving 8 bases between the germline ends. The CDR3 loop is CASSIQDSGANVLTF. The CDR3, as DNA: TGCGCCAGCAGCATTCAGGACTCTGGGGCCAACGTCCTGACTTTC.

The chain carries TRBV5-1 and TRBJ1-1; D remains ambiguous. Germline V gene sequence: CDR1 SGHRS, CDR2 YFSETQ. The CDR3 extends over 15 amino acids. Trimming took 0 bases from V and 1 from J, leaving 10 bases between them. CDR3 residues: CASSLGTGANTEAFF. DNA of the CDR3: TGCGCCAGCAGCTTGGGGACGGGCGCGAACACTGAAGCTTTCTTT.

The chain couples TRBV5-6 to TRBJ1-3; no clear D. Germline V lookup: CDR1 SGHDT, CDR2 YYEEEE. This CDR3 contains 14 residues. Trimming took off 2 bases at V and 0 bases at J, with 6 bases between the two ends. DNA for the CDR3: TGTGCCAGCAGCTTTATGAGCTCTGGAAACACCATATATTTT. As protein: CASSFMSSGNTIYF.

This clone was counted only a few times. The CDR3 DNA reads TGTGCCAGCAGTGAAAATAGAGGTAGCAATCAGCCCCAGCATTTT. Translating it yields CASSENRGSNQPQHF. The chain links TRBV6-1 to TRBJ1-5, with D unclear. Germline CDR1 reads MNHNS; CDR2 reads SASEGT. V was cut by 2 bases and J by 0 bases, with 8 bases left in between. The length of the CDR3 is 15 residues.

Turning to this clone: A junction end diverges from the germline sequence, so it may reflect a read error. The rearrangement uses TRBV7-7 and TRBJ2-1; D perhaps matches TRBD1 (6 bases). The germline CDR1 and CDR2 sequences are SSHAT and FNYEAQ (reference sequence). The length of the CDR3 is 13 residues. CDR3 nucleotides: TGTGCTAGCAGCGTGGACCGGGACACCGAGCAGTTCTTC. Its translation: CASSVDRDTEQFF. The full variable domain, with the rest looked up from reference TRBV7-7 and TRBJ2-1, is GAGVSQSPRYKVTKRGQDVTLRCDPISSHATLYWYQQALGQGPEFLTYFNYEAQPDKSGLPSDRFSAERPEGSISTLTIQRTEQRDSAMYRCASSVDRDTEQFFGPGTRLTVL.

The rearrangement uses TRBV6-6 and TRBJ2-7; D unclear. The CDR3 totals 11 residues. Trimming cost V 5 bases and J 3 bases, with 5 bases left between them. Germline loops: CDR1 MNHNY, CDR2 SVGAGI (reference sequence). CDR3 bases: TGTGCCAGCAGTCATAACTACGAGCAGTACTTC. Its protein is CASSHNYEQYF.

The rearrangement links TRBV4-3 to TRBJ2-7; 8 positions agree with TRBD2. The CDR3 has 15 residues. V trimming: 0 bases; J trimming: 5 bases; junction bases outside the gene matches: 6. The germline V gene has CDR1 LGHNA and CDR2 YSLEER. The CDR3 DNA sequence: TGCGCCAGCAGCCAAGATCGGGGGGGAGTGAACGAGCAGTACTTC. Translation: CASSQDRGGVNEQYF.

This chain's CDR3 is CAISESRLKSSEQFF. CDR3 nucleotide sequence: TGTGCCATCAGTGAGTCCAGGTTAAAGAGCAGTGAGCAGTTCTTC. This chain links TRBV10-3 with TRBJ2-1; D is uncertain. CDR1 and CDR2 (germline): ENHRY, SYGVKD. V was trimmed by 0 bases and J by 9 bases, leaving 15 bases between them. The CDR3 runs 15 residues.

This clone came up a few times. In nucleotides, the CDR3 is TGCGCCAGCAGTCAGGGTCGAGAGACCCAGTACTTC. Residues: CASSQGRETQYF. The J gene is TRBJ2-5, the V gene TRBV4-1; D might be TRBD1 (5 bases). The CDR3 runs 12 residues. Germline V gives CDR1 MGHRA, CDR2 YSYEKL. With 6 bases removed from V and 4 bases from J, the gap between germline ends came to 9 bases.

For this clone: Other nucleotide sequences from this sample produce the same CDR3. This rearrangement joins TRBV7-9 to TRBJ1-5; D not certain. CDR3 length equals 12 residues. Germline assignment: CDR1 SEHNR and CDR2 FQNEAQ (reference sequence). V was clipped by 3 bases and J by 2 bases, with 2 bases between them. For the CDR3, the DNA is TGTGCCAGCAGCTTGGGCAATCAGCCCCAGCATTTT. It codes for CASSLGNQPQHF. The whole variable domain, filled in from reference TRBV7-9 and TRBJ1-5, reads DTGVSQNPRHKITKRGQNVTFRCDPISEHNRLYWYRQTLGQGPEFLTYFQNEAQLEKSRLLSDRFSAERPKGSFSTLEIQRTEQGDSAMYLCASSLGNQPQHFGDGTRLSIL.

The chain is built from TRBV6-5 and TRBJ2-1; TRBD2 might be the D (6 bases). V was trimmed by 2 bases and J by 8 bases, leaving 16 bases between them. The CDR3 is made up of 15 amino acids. Germline loops: CDR1 MNHEY, CDR2 SVGAGI. CDR3 amino acids: CASSYGLASVDEQFF. The DNA for the CDR3 is TGTGCCAGCAGTTACGGCCTAGCGTCGGTCGATGAGCAGTTCTTC.

The chain links TRBV4-1 to TRBJ2-5; possible D gene TRBD1, 5 bases. There are 16 residues in the CDR3. Trimming shortened V by 1 base and J by 5 bases, and 17 bases separated the two germline ends. CDR1 MGHRA and CDR2 YSYEKL come from the germline V gene. Here the CDR3 reads CASSQGAWGLRETQYF. CDR3 coding DNA: TGCGCCAGCAGCCAAGGGGCCTGGGGCCTAAGGGAGACCCAGTACTTC.

This clone was detected a few times. The chain links TRBV4-3 to TRBJ1-4; TRBD1 might be the D (5 bases). Per germline, CDR1 LGHNA and CDR2 YSLEER. The CDR3 runs to 15 residues. Trimming left V 2 bases short and J 5 bases short, with 12 bases between. Written as DNA, the CDR3 is TGCGCCAGCAGCCAAAATGGCAGGGAGAATGAAAAACTGTTTTTT. Protein sequence: CASSQNGRENEKLFF.

V is TRBV7-2 and J is TRBJ2-1; the D is unclear. The germline V gene encodes CDR1 SGHTA and CDR2 FQGNSA. V lost 9 bases, J lost 3 bases, and 12 bases lay in between. The CDR3 runs 13 residues. Here the CDR3 reads CASNDGFYNEQFF. In DNA, the CDR3 is TGTGCCAGTAATGACGGTTTCTACAATGAGCAGTTCTTC.

The V call is TRBV20-1, the J call TRBJ2-7; D may be TRBD2 (5 bases). Per the germline V gene, CDR1 is DFQATT and CDR2 is SNEGSKA (reference sequence). This CDR3 spans 11 amino acids. The germline V and J ends were trimmed by 7 bases and 1 base, with 8 bases remaining between them. As DNA, the CDR3 is TGCAGTGGGACTCCGTCCTACGAGCAGTACTTC. This codes for CSGTPSYEQYF.

The J gene is TRBJ2-5, the V gene TRBV4-1, with unresolved D. The germline V and J ends were trimmed by 1 base and 5 bases, with 8 bases remaining between them. The germline gives CDR1 MGHRA, CDR2 YSYEKL. This CDR3 has 13 amino acids. CDR3: CASSQAGEETQYF. The CDR3 DNA sequence: TGCGCCAGCAGCCAAGCTGGAGAGGAGACCCAGTACTTC.